These 15 T cell receptor beta chains originate from one sample sequenced in a study of radiation and T cells in renal cell carcinoma. Time point specified: baseline pretreatment blood. Stated treatment: 15 Gy SBRT to primary tumor, nephrectomy 4 weeks later. Libraries were prepared by immunoSEQ multiplex PCR; TCRdb keeps only in-frame clonotypes and omits some of them. The sample lists 110,000 to 150,000 clones, over 80% occurring once. The sequencing used blood, collected from a patient whose treatment included radiotherapy and nephrectomy. These receptors all stem from a woman between 45 and 60 years old with renal cell carcinoma.

CDR3 residues: CASSGRDRASGNTIYF. As DNA, the CDR3 is TGTGCCAGCAGTGGGCGGGACAGGGCCTCTGGAAACACCATATATTTT. The chain is built from TRBV28 and TRBJ1-3, with 9 bases aligning to TRBD1. Germline V gene data show CDR1 as MDHEN and CDR2 as SYDVKM. This CDR3 contains 16 residues. Trimming at V came to 5 bases and at J to 0 bases, leaving 5 bases not matched to a gene.

The chain is built from TRBV5-4 and TRBJ1-2; TRBD1 matches 8 bases. The CDR3 has 16 amino acids. Per germline, CDR1 SGHNT and CDR2 YYREEE (reference sequence). The V segment lost 4 bases and the J segment 0 bases; nucleotides outside the gene matches: 8. The CDR3 nucleotides are TGTGCCAGCAGCGTCGGACAGGGCTTTTCTAACTATGGCTACACCTTC. Translation gives CASSVGQGFSNYGYTF.

The chain couples TRBV5-4 to TRBJ2-3, with 10 nucleotides matching TRBD2. Germline assignment: CDR1 SGHNT and CDR2 YYREEE (reference sequence). The CDR3 runs 15 residues. Trimming cost V 5 bases and J 2 bases; bases outside gene matches: 5. The CDR3 spells CASSPTSGDTDTQYF. CDR3 nucleotides: TGTGCCAGCAGTCCTACTAGCGGGGACACAGATACGCAGTATTTT.

The chain carries TRBV29-1 and TRBJ2-3, with D hard to call. V was pared by 2 bases and J by 5 bases, with 11 bases between. The CDR3 consists of 13 residues. The germline V gene encodes CDR1 SQVTM and CDR2 ANQGSEA. The CDR3 coding sequence is TGCAGCGTTGAATCTGTTAAGGAAGATACGCAGTATTTT. Amino acids: CSVESVKEDTQYF.

J is TRBJ1-3 and V is TRBV7-9, with 8 bases lining up with TRBD1. CDR3 length equals 13 residues. The V gene end was trimmed by 2 bases and the J gene end by 14 bases; junction bases not matched to a gene: 8. Germline CDR1 SEHNR, CDR2 FQNEAQ (reference sequence). The DNA of the CDR3 is TGTGCCAGCAGCTTACAGGGGGCCTTGATCCTATATTTT. This gives the protein CASSLQGALILYF.

The V gene is TRBV7-2, the J gene TRBJ2-5; D unclear. V lost 1 base, J lost 5 bases, and 8 bases lay in between. The V gene's germline CDR1 is SGHTA and CDR2 FQGNSA. The CDR3 is 13 amino acids. CDR3 in DNA: TGTGCCAGCAGCTTAGGGGCAGCGGAGACCCAGTACTTC. It encodes CASSLGAAETQYF. Supplemented by reference TRBV7-2 and TRBJ2-5, the full variable domain reads GAGVSQSPSNKVTEKGKDVELRCDPISGHTALYWYRQSLGQGLEFLIYFQGNSAPDKSGLPSDRFSAERTGGSVSTLTIQRTQQEDSAVYLCASSLGAAETQYFGPGTRLLVL.

The table lists this clone with a few counts. The chain recombines TRBV2 with TRBJ1-6; possibly TRBD1 for D (6 bases). This CDR3 is 16 amino acids long. Germline CDR1 SNHLY, CDR2 FYNNEI. The V gene lost 6 bases and the J gene lost 8 bases, with 20 bases spanning the gap. As DNA, the CDR3 is TGTGCCAGCAGGGGAGTTGACAGGCAAAATGATTCACCCCTCCACTTT. This encodes CASRGVDRQNDSPLHF.

The V and J genes are TRBV6-5 and TRBJ2-7; TRBD2 aligns across 11 bases. Germline V lookup: CDR1 MNHEY, CDR2 SVGAGI. CDR3 length: 15 amino acids. The junction had 7 bases not matched to a gene; V was cut back by 4 bases and J by 5 bases. CDR3 nucleotide sequence: TGTGCCAGCAGTTTCACCGGGACTAGCGGCCACGAGCAGTACTTC. Its protein is CASSFTGTSGHEQYF.

This clone was seen a few times. This rearrangement joins TRBV15 to TRBJ2-1; perhaps TRBD2 as D (5 bases). Between the trimmed V and J ends, which lost 1 base and 3 bases, there was a span of 13 bases. The CDR3 extends over 16 amino acids. Germline V gene sequence: CDR1 LNHNV, CDR2 YYDKDF (reference sequence). CDR3 sequence: CATSRGPRSGYNEQFF. The CDR3 nucleotides read TGTGCCACCAGCAGAGGCCCGAGGAGCGGCTACAATGAGCAGTTCTTC.

This chain joins TRBV5-1 and TRBJ1-1; 9 bases are shared with TRBD1. Germline CDR1 and CDR2: SGHRS and YFSETQ. J was trimmed by 4 bases and V by 0 bases; bases with no gene match: 4. This CDR3 has 15 residues. CDR3 loop: CASSLEGQGFTEAFF. CDR3 DNA: TGCGCCAGCAGCTTGGAGGGACAGGGATTCACTGAAGCTTTCTTT. Full variable domain (remainder filled in from reference TRBV5-1 and TRBJ1-1): KAGVTQTPRYLIKTRGQQVTLSCSPISGHRSVSWYQQTPGQGLQFLFEYFSETQRNKGNFPGRFSGRQFSNSRSEMNVSTLELGDSALYLCASSLEGQGFTEAFFGQGTRLTVV.

Worth noting for this clone: In this CDR3 the conserved last residue, phenylalanine or tryptophan, is missing, so a read error is likely. This chain links TRBV29-1 with TRBJ1-2, with 7 bases matching TRBD1. The V gene's germline CDR1 is SQVTM and CDR2 ANQGSEA. The CDR3 is made up of 12 amino acids. V was clipped by 5 bases and J by 6 bases; unmatched bases: 6. The DNA of the CDR3 is TGCAGCGTTTTCAGGGGGGCGGATGGCTACACCTAC. As protein: CSVFRGADGYTY.

The V and J genes are TRBV5-1 and TRBJ2-4; 7 bases map to TRBD1. V lost 3 bases to trimming and J lost 8 bases; unmatched junction nucleotides: 8. This CDR3 contains 14 residues. The V gene's germline CDR1 is SGHRS and CDR2 YFSETQ. CDR3 in DNA: TGCGCCAGCAGCTCGGCCACCGGGACAGACATTCAGTACTTC. This codes for CASSSATGTDIQYF.

The chain recombines TRBV7-9 with TRBJ1-1; D might be TRBD1 (5 bases). The CDR3 has 16 residues. Germline V gene data show CDR1 as SEHNR and CDR2 as FQNEAQ (reference sequence). V lost 4 bases and J 5 bases, leaving 20 bases between the germline ends. The CDR3 reads CASSSMVGFPGTEAFF. The CDR3 DNA follows: TGTGCCAGCAGCTCTATGGTAGGGTTCCCAGGGACTGAAGCTTTCTTT.

The chain links TRBV5-1 to TRBJ2-7; D is uncertain. Germline V gene sequence: CDR1 SGHRS, CDR2 YFSETQ. The CDR3 is 13 residues long. V lost 4 bases and J 5 bases, leaving 13 bases between the germline ends. The CDR3 DNA follows: TGCGCCAGCAGCCAACCATCCTACCACGAGCAGTACTTC. Protein product: CASSQPSYHEQYF.

The chain has TRBV30 and TRBJ1-6; 8 nucleotides match TRBD1. The V gene's germline CDR1 is GTSNPN and CDR2 SVGIG (reference sequence). V gave up 5 bases and J gave up 3 bases; unmatched junction bases: 6. This CDR3 region has 15 residues. The CDR3 nucleotides are TGTGCCTGGGCAGGGGGCTTGGACTATAATTCACCCCTCCACTTT. Protein sequence: CAWAGGLDYNSPLHF.